This TCR beta chain was retrieved from a study of OX40 agonist ivuxolimab in advanced cancers. Study details: Prior anti-PD-1, anti-PD-L1 or anti-CTLA-4 therapy did not bar entry, and approximately 40% had some. Findings and caveats of the study: CD8+ T cells were the subset that, on average, had more expanded clones than CD4+. In the 0.1 to 3.0 mg/kg range, CD4+ and CD8+ blood T cells had expanded clonally by week 6.

Sequencing used immunoSEQ multiplex PCR; TCRdb keeps in-frame clones, though not all of them. The sample includes roughly 70,000 clones, approximately 90% seen only once; the top ten take around 8.3%. With 6 bases removed from V and 5 bases from J, the gap between germline ends came to 10 bases. Germline CDR1 ENHRY, CDR2 SYGVKD. CDR3 length equals 12 residues. Worth noting for this clone: Its antigen is not known.

This sequence joins TRBV10-3 and TRBJ1-1; D unclear. The TCR sequence derives from an adult with an advanced solid tumor such as melanoma, head and neck, liver or kidney cancer. Sequencing used CD4+ or CD8+ T cells sorted from blood, obtained in a trial of the OX40 agonist ivuxolimab. This chain's CDR3 is CAISPPETEAFF. CDR3 nucleotide sequence: TGTGCCATCAGCCCCCCGGAAACTGAAGCTTTCTTT.